This TCR beta chain was retrieved from a study of T-cell memory formation after mild COVID-19. Study-wide results and limits: Whether second-wave clones peaking at day 37 were SARS-CoV-2 specific went unconfirmed.

TCRdb re-analysed the 5' RACE reads in MiXCR, keeping a single row per CDR3 protein. The sample yields around 430,000 distinct CDR3 sequences, 16% seen once. To note about this clonotype: Its target is unknown.

The CDR3 contains 13 residues. Between the trimmed V and J ends, which lost 3 bases and 3 bases, there was a span of 8 bases. CDR1 and CDR2 (germline): LGHDT, YNNKEL (reference sequence). The chain carries TRBV3-1 and TRBJ2-5; D unresolved. Sequencing was performed on PBMCs or a T cell subset sorted from them (not recorded which). The receptor's source is a man aged 18-30 years who had mild COVID-19 (a few samples of this study predate the infection). Cell type and time point are not known. The CDR3 DNA reads TGTGCCAGCAGCCAGAACGCAAAAGAGACCCAGTACTTC. This sequence encodes CASSQNAKETQYF.